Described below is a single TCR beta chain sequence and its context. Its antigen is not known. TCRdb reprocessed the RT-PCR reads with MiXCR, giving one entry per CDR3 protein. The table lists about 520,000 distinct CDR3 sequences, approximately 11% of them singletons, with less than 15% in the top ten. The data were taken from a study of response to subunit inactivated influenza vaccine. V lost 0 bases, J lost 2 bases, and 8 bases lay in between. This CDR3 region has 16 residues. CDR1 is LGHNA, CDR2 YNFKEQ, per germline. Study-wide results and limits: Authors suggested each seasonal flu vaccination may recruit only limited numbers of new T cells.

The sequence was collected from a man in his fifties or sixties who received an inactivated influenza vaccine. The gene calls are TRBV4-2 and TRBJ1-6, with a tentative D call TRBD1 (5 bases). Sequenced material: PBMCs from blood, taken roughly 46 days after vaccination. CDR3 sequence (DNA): TGTGCCAGCAGCCAAGAAGACAGACCCTATAATTCACCCCTCCACTTT. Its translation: CASSQEDRPYNSPLHF.